The rows below give T cell receptor beta chains drawn from one sample of a study of response to subunit inactivated influenza vaccine. TCRdb analysed the RT-PCR reads with MiXCR anew, one entry per CDR3 protein. Among hundreds of thousands of distinct CDR3 sequences listed, approximately 14% were seen once. Sequencing was performed on PBMCs from blood, taken around two weeks before vaccination. The receptors derive from a man in his fifties who received an inactivated influenza vaccine. CDR3s leave out the opening cysteine and the closing phenylalanine or tryptophan. Fields, in order: V gene, CDR3 protein.

TRBV28 | ASSPNGGPPSKAYEQY
TRBV4-2 | ASSQRLAGGPGGANVLT
TRBV6-5 | ASSSYRGGQGTDTQY
TRBV5-1 | ASMLASGGARTGELF
TRBV10-3 | AISERSRSYEQY
TRBV10-3 | AISQGGTGGYEQY
TRBV7-6 | ASSRGWAGTEAF
TRBV7-9 | ASRPTSGDYEQY
TRBV4-2 | ASSQDWRGPQETQY
TRBV15 | ATSRGRGEQY
TRBV29-1 | SVPLWSNEQF
TRBV12-3/TRBV12-4 | ASSLRGGRNEQF
TRBV12-3/TRBV12-4 | ASRVPGQGGISEAF
TRBV6-6 | ASSYGERGEQY
TRBV15 | ATSRDSGLGHEQF
TRBV20-1 | SAGQGASNSPLH
TRBV5-1 | ASSPGGPGTDTQY
TRBV12-3/TRBV12-4 | ASSLRPEPKAF
TRBV20-1 | SVLRTSGVQETQY
TRBV15 | ATSRDLRGIAKNIQY
TRBV4-3 | ASSGAGDRGLGTGELF
TRBV20-1 | SARVPLGTKFPDTQY
TRBV20-1 | SAREYGASGRQETQY
TRBV19 | ASSISGSYEQY
TRBV4-3 | ASSQDRGRAWREKLF
TRBV15 | ATSSGGSPETQY
TRBV15 | ATSIGAGETQY
TRBV14 | ASSQGWSKGNEQF
TRBV27 | ASGGRAEAF
TRBV20-1 | SARDPYGYT
TRBV29-1 | SVEGVGNTIY
TRBV20-1 | SARPGTEPYNSPLH
TRBV6-1 | ASSELAGGPYEQY
TRBV7-2 | ASSSRTTTNEKLF
TRBV2 | ASSYETDDPSYEQY
TRBV28 | ASSFVAGAPYEQY
TRBV12-3/TRBV12-4 | ASRPNSAGANVLT
TRBV20-1 | SAVTWTSGRLETQY
TRBV11-1 | ASSHRQGDEQY
TRBV10-3 | AISESVTANEQF
TRBV6-5 | ASSSGGTGQQETQY
TRBV10-2 | ASSEWWDEARSYEQC
TRBV28 | ASGGVLLADTQY
TRBV10-3 | AISELGFYEQY
TRBV20-1 | SADPGLAGGLLDTQY
TRBV27 | ASSPTGWGNQPQH
TRBV24-1 | ATSDPTGVGWQF
TRBV5-1 | ASSSSGTGHNEQF
TRBV2 | ASRGTSGSYEQY
TRBV3-1 | ASNRRGTDTQY
TRBV2 | ASSRRDTLVLAGALGTQY
TRBV10-3 | AVGQINEKLF
TRBV20-1 | SAWGQNTEAF
TRBV4-2 | ASSQVAGGNEQF
TRBV27 | ASSFVAADTEQY
TRBV5-5 | ASIPTVGSYNEQF